These 14 T cell receptor beta chains originate from one sample sequenced in a study of beta chain features in type 1 diabetes. Study findings and constraints: Type 1 diabetes patients had moderately but significantly shorter TCRB CDR3s in all four CD4+ subsets.

Expressed TCRB transcripts were sequenced after all isolated RNA was converted to cDNA. Only in-frame clones appear in the TCRdb table, and some are missing; sequencing was by immunoSEQ multiplex PCR. The data hold over 150,000 clones, with 10% observed a single time. What these receptors recognize is not known. The sample comprised central memory CD4+ T cells from blood. The origin of the receptors is a man aged 25-40 years with type 1 diabetes.

V gene TRBV7-2 combines with J gene TRBJ1-2; D perhaps matches TRBD1 (5 bases). Trimming removed 8 bases from V and 6 bases from J, with 10 bases in between. CDR3 size: 11 residues. Germline-derived CDR1 and CDR2 are SGHTA and FQGNSA. CDR3 sequence: CASPDSNGYTF. In DNA form, the CDR3 reads TGTGCCAGCCCTGACAGTAATGGCTACACCTTC.

This clone appeared a single time. CDR3 DNA sequence: TGTGCCAGCAGCGAGCAGGGGAACTATGGCTACACCTTC. It translates to CASSEQGNYGYTF. The chain is built from TRBV9 and TRBJ1-2; D perhaps matches TRBD1 (6 bases). The germline V and J ends were trimmed by 3 bases and 2 bases, with 8 bases remaining between them. The germline gives CDR1 SGDLS, CDR2 YYNGEE. This CDR3 comprises 13 residues.

This clone was seen more than once but under ten times. The CDR3 DNA sequence: TGTGCCAGCAGCCAAGAAGCGGGAGGGCCAGATACGCAGTATTTT. Its translation is CASSQEAGGPDTQYF. The genes are TRBV5-4 and TRBJ2-3, with 10 bases fitting TRBD2. Per the germline V gene, CDR1 is SGHNT and CDR2 is YYREEE (reference sequence). CDR3 length: 15 residues. The V segment lost 4 bases and the J segment 4 bases; nucleotides outside the gene matches: 6.

The chain combines TRBV7-3 with TRBJ2-5; no firm D call. The germline gives CDR1 SGHTA, CDR2 FQGTGA. This CDR3 contains 14 residues. Trimming removed 2 bases at V and 1 base at J, with 8 bases between. The CDR3 DNA reads as TGTGCCAGCAGCTTATCAGCGACCCAAGAGACCCAGTACTTC. It codes for CASSLSATQETQYF.

This clone was counted once. V gene TRBV4-2 combines with J gene TRBJ2-7; D may be TRBD2 (6 bases). The CDR3 spans 15 residues. Trimming stripped 1 base from V and 2 bases from J, with 12 bases between. Germline CDR1 and CDR2: LGHNA and YNFKEQ. In DNA form, the CDR3 reads TGTGCCAGCAGCCAAGTCAACGGGGGACCCTACGAGCAGTACTTC. Its protein is CASSQVNGGPYEQYF.

This clone was counted ten times or more. V gene TRBV14 combines with J gene TRBJ2-7; perhaps TRBD2 as D (6 bases). In germline, CDR1 is SGHDN, CDR2 FVKESK. The CDR3 runs to 13 residues. Deletions cut 5 bases from V and 4 bases from J, with 12 bases between. The CDR3 DNA is TGTGCCAGCAGCTCCCCGGAGGGGTACGAGCAGTACTTC. This translates into CASSSPEGYEQYF. Together with reference TRBV14 and TRBJ2-7, the CDR3 gives the full variable domain: EAGVTQFPSHSVIEKGQTVTLRCDPISGHDNLYWYRRVMGKEIKFLLHFVKESKQDESGMPNNRFLAERTGGTYSTLKVQPAELEDSGVYFCASSSPEGYEQYFGPGTRLTVT.

Only a few counts were recorded for this clone. CDR3 bases: TGTGCCAGCAGTTTACCCGGGAGGTCCGGCTCGGAGACCCAGTACTTC. The encoded protein is CASSLPGRSGSETQYF. The chain joins TRBV28 to TRBJ2-5, with TRBD2 matching over 7 bases. This CDR3 is built from 16 residues. Germline V gives CDR1 MDHEN, CDR2 SYDVKM. Losses at the gene ends were 2 bases for V and 5 bases for J; bases not matched to a gene: 11.

This chain links TRBV19 with TRBJ1-1; TRBD1 agrees at 7 bases. Germline values: CDR1 LNHDA, CDR2 SQIVND (reference sequence). V trimming: 4 bases; J trimming: 4 bases; junction bases outside the gene matches: 3. This CDR3 has 13 residues. In DNA, the CDR3 is TGTGCCAGTAGTAAACAGGGGAGCACTGAAGCTTTCTTT. It codes for CASSKQGSTEAFF.

V is TRBV6-6 and J is TRBJ2-7; unclear D gene. Germline CDR1 MNHNY, CDR2 SVGAGI (reference sequence). V lost 6 bases to trimming and J lost 3 bases, with 9 bases between them. The CDR3 spans 12 residues. CDR3 amino acids: CASSLQVYEQYF. The CDR3 DNA reads as TGTGCCAGCAGCTTACAAGTCTACGAGCAGTACTTC.

The V and J genes are TRBV9 and TRBJ2-6, with D uncertain. Germline CDR1 reads SGDLS; CDR2 reads YYNGEE. Trimming stripped 4 bases from V and 0 bases from J, with 8 bases between. This CDR3 region has 15 residues. DNA for the CDR3: TGTGCCAGCAGCCGTACTCACTCTGGGGCCAACGTCCTGACTTTC. It encodes CASSRTHSGANVLTF.

The chain has TRBV7-3 and TRBJ1-1; D unresolved. The V end was cut by 5 bases, the J end by 0 bases, with 13 bases between. CDR1 is SGHTA, CDR2 FQGTGA, per germline. CDR3 length: 15 amino acids. CDR3 sequence reads: CASSGQEGLNTEAFF. DNA for the CDR3: TGTGCCAGCAGCGGTCAGGAGGGCTTGAACACTGAAGCTTTCTTT.

The rearrangement uses TRBV19 and TRBJ2-5; D uncertain. Trimming removed 1 base from V and 2 bases from J, with 5 bases in between. Germline V lookup: CDR1 LNHDA, CDR2 SQIVND (reference sequence). The CDR3 runs 13 residues. CDR3 in DNA: TGTGCCAGTAGTATAGTAGCTCAAGAGACCCAGTACTTC. It specifies CASSIVAQETQYF.

The chain links TRBV6-5 to TRBJ2-2; possible D gene TRBD1, 5 bases. Germline-derived CDR1 and CDR2 are MNHEY and SVGAGI. This CDR3 region has 16 residues. V was shortened by 0 bases and J by 2 bases, with 10 bases between the two germline ends. DNA for the CDR3: TGTGCCAGCAGTTACTCGTCGACAGCTAACACCGGGGAGCTGTTTTTT. Translation: CASSYSSTANTGELFF.

This clone has a handful of counts. The chain links TRBV7-9 to TRBJ2-7, with a possible D match to TRBD2 (5 bases). Deletions cut 3 bases from V and 2 bases from J, with 5 bases between. The V gene's germline CDR1 is SEHNR and CDR2 FQNEAQ (reference sequence). The CDR3 totals 12 residues. CDR3 in amino acids: CASSFGAYEQYF. The CDR3 DNA reads as TGTGCCAGCAGCTTCGGGGCCTACGAGCAGTACTTC.